These 3 T cell receptor beta chains were sequenced from one sample in a study of T cells in Graves' hyperthyroidism and ophthalmopathy. TCR beta CDR3 regions were amplified from RNA. An initial round of RT-PCR targeting the TCR CDR3 relied on the HTBI primer set. TCRdb reprocessed the multiplex PCR reads with MiXCR, giving one entry per CDR3 protein. The table has about 620,000 distinct CDR3 sequences, roughly 17% seen once. Sequenced input: blood. These receptors were obtained from a woman aged 30 to 39 with Graves' hyperthyroidism.

This clonotype was seen a few times. This chain uses TRBV6-2 or TRBV6-3 with TRBJ1-4, with D perhaps matching TRBD1 (6 bases). Deletions cut 4 bases from V and 4 bases from J, with 16 bases between. The CDR3 is made up of 16 amino acids. CDR1 is MNHEY, CDR2 SVGEGT, per germline. The CDR3 region is CASSSRTSDSNEKLFF. CDR3 DNA sequence: TGTGCCAGCAGTTCCCGGACTTCGGACAGTAATGAAAAACTGTTTTTT.

Many counts were recorded for this clonotype. The V gene is TRBV2, the J gene TRBJ2-2; D ambiguous. This CDR3 has 16 amino acids. Per the germline V gene, CDR1 is SNHLY and CDR2 is FYNNEI. The V and J ends lost 7 bases and 1 base respectively, with 16 bases between them. The CDR3 sequence: CASTPSALVNTGELFF. As DNA, the CDR3 is TGTGCCAGCACCCCCAGCGCCCTAGTGAACACCGGGGAGCTGTTTTTT. The whole variable domain, filled in from reference TRBV2 and TRBJ2-2, reads EPEVTQTPSHQVTQMGQEVILRCVPISNHLYFYWYRQILGQKVEFLVSFYNNEISEKSEIFDDQFSVERPDGSNFTLKIRSTKLEDSAMYFCASTPSALVNTGELFFGEGSRLTVL.

This clonotype showed up many times. The CDR3 coding sequence is TGTGCCAGCAGAGTTAGCGTCGCAAGCACAGATACGCAGTATTTT. Encoded protein: CASRVSVASTDTQYF. V usage is TRBV11-2 and J usage is TRBJ2-3, with a weak D call TRBD2 (5 bases). The CDR3 extends over 15 amino acids. Germline lookup yields CDR1 SGHAT and CDR2 FQNNGV. Trimming took off 6 bases at V and 0 bases at J, with 13 bases between the two ends.